This TCR beta chain comes out of a study of control samples from healthy donors and cancer patients. The germline V and J ends were trimmed by 6 bases and 1 base, with 9 bases remaining between them. CDR3 size: 13 residues. CDR1 and CDR2 from the germline V gene are SGHVS and FNYEAQ. Here immunoSEQ multiplex PCR was the method, and the copy in TCRdb shows in-frame clones only, minus some. This sample yields about 410,000 clones, of which about 93% are seen a single time; about 6.3% belongs to the top ten. The gene calls are TRBV7-6 and TRBJ1-1; D gene unclear. The sequence came from a man between 40 and 49 years old with head and neck cancer. The sample comprised PBMCs. CDR3 region: CASRDARNTEAFF. CDR3 nucleotide sequence: TGTGCCAGCAGGGACGCCCGGAACACTGAAGCTTTCTTT.